This TCR beta chain was retrieved from a study of CD8 T cells in Susac syndrome. This CDR3 comprises 14 residues. Trimming took off 0 bases at V and 8 bases at J, with 13 bases between the two ends. CDR1 is SGHAT and CDR2 is FQNNGV in the germline V gene. The RNA input was about 0.5 to 1 ug, and it was reverse transcribed with random hexamers. TCRdb re-called the immunoSEQ multiplex PCR reads with MiXCR, one entry per CDR3 protein. The repertoire holds 250,000 to 300,000 distinct CDR3 sequences, with approximately 85% as singletons. The clonotype comes from a human donor with multiple sclerosis. Sequencing input: CD8+ T cells from PBMCs. The chain employs TRBV11-2 and TRBJ1-2; D is unclear. The DNA for the CDR3 is TGTGCCAGCAGCTTAGAAGGGAAACGTGCCGGCTACACCTTC. This codes for CASSLEGKRAGYTF.